A single sample gave rise to the 21 T cell receptor beta chains below, sequenced in a study of blood T cell repertoires in COVID-19. Using immunoSEQ multiplex PCR, the repertoire was profiled, and TCRdb retains in-frame clones only, with some absent. This sample has about 120,000 clones; less than 80% occur once, and the top ten carry about 2.5%. The material sequenced was peripheral blood. The receptors come from a man aged 45 to 65 with acute or convalescent COVID-19.

CDR3 nucleotide sequence: TGTGCCAGCAGCCCTCTCAATAGACAGGGTTCCTACGAGCAGTACTTC. Its protein is CASSPLNRQGSYEQYF. V usage is TRBV11-2 and J usage is TRBJ2-7; 7 bases are a match to TRBD1. The germline gives CDR1 SGHAT, CDR2 FQNNGV. V was pared by 5 bases and J by 1 base, with 11 bases of the junction left unmatched. This CDR3 has 16 residues.

This chain uses TRBV7-6 with TRBJ2-7; weak D call: TRBD2 (6 bases). Trimming cost V 5 bases and J 3 bases, with 17 bases left between them. The CDR3 runs to 15 residues. Germline lookup yields CDR1 SGHVS and CDR2 FNYEAQ. CDR3 sequence (DNA): TGTGCCAGCAGCCCAACTATGGCGGGAAGCTACGAGCAGTACTTC. Its protein product is CASSPTMAGSYEQYF.

This chain uses TRBV28 with TRBJ2-2, with D hard to call. Trimming removed 5 bases at V and 4 bases at J, with 14 bases between. There are 15 residues in the CDR3. Germline values: CDR1 MDHEN, CDR2 SYDVKM. CDR3 residues: CASSLIYPSTGELFF. The CDR3 DNA is TGTGCCAGCAGTCTCATCTACCCTAGCACCGGGGAGCTGTTTTTT.

This clone is a singleton in its sample. The chain employs TRBV13 and TRBJ1-5, with 10 bases matching TRBD1. The CDR3 spans 16 residues. Germline CDR1 reads PRHDT; CDR2 reads FYEKMQ (reference sequence). V dropped 4 bases and J dropped 1; count of bases not matched to a gene: 4. CDR3 in amino acids: CASSYRGQGSNQPQHF. CDR3 sequence (DNA): TGTGCCAGCAGCTACCGGGGACAGGGGAGCAATCAGCCCCAGCATTTT.

Remarks on this clone: One junction end disagrees with the germline gene, perhaps due to a read error. The gene calls are TRBV4-1 and TRBJ1-3; no clear D gene. In germline, CDR1 is MGHRA, CDR2 YSYEKL. The CDR3 extends over 17 amino acids. The CDR3 reads CASSQEPAGPSVNTIYF. Here the CDR3 DNA reads TGCGCCAGCAGCCAAGAGCCGGCAGGCCCCTCTGTAAACACCATATATTTT.

The gene calls are TRBV10-3 and TRBJ2-2; D is unclear. The CDR3 length is 15 residues. V was pared by 0 bases and J by 7 bases, with 12 bases between. The germline gives CDR1 ENHRY, CDR2 SYGVKD. CDR3 nucleotide sequence: TGTGCCATCAGTGAGTCCGCAGGCCCCAGCGGGGAGCTGTTTTTT. Translated: CAISESAGPSGELFF.

V usage is TRBV6-6 and J usage is TRBJ1-5; D not certain. In germline, CDR1 is MNHNY, CDR2 SVGAGI (reference sequence). The CDR3 contains 15 residues. Between the trimmed V and J ends, which lost 1 base and 0 bases, there was a span of 7 bases. The CDR3: CASSYWGGSNQPQHF. CDR3 nucleotides: TGTGCCAGCAGTTACTGGGGAGGTAGCAATCAGCCCCAGCATTTT.

This rearrangement joins TRBV11-2 to TRBJ2-1; D is possibly TRBD2 (5 bases). CDR3 length: 16 amino acids. With 5 bases removed from V and 0 bases from J, the gap between germline ends came to 14 bases. Germline-derived CDR1 and CDR2 are SGHAT and FQNNGV. CDR3: CASSPSWENSYNEQFF. DNA for the CDR3: TGTGCCAGCAGCCCCTCGTGGGAGAACTCCTACAATGAGCAGTTCTTC. The variable domain in full, completed from reference TRBV11-2 and TRBJ2-1, reads EAGVAQSPRYKIIEKRQSVAFWCNPISGHATLYWYQQILGQGPKLLIQFQNNGVVDDSQLPKDRFSAERLKGVDSTLKIQPAKLEDSAVYLCASSPSWENSYNEQFFGPGTRLTVL.

This chain links TRBV5-1 with TRBJ2-1; 9 bases align to TRBD2. The CDR3 length is 14 residues. CDR1 SGHRS and CDR2 YFSETQ come from the germline V gene. The J segment lost 6 bases and the V segment lost 5 bases, leaving 6 bases of the junction unmatched. Here the CDR3 reads CASSSGSWGNEQFF. In DNA, the CDR3 is TGCGCCAGCAGTAGCGGGAGTTGGGGCAATGAGCAGTTCTTC.

The chain uses TRBV6-6 and TRBJ2-2; D unclear. The length of the CDR3 is 14 residues. Looked up from germline, CDR1 is MNHNY and CDR2 is SVGAGI (reference sequence). V was shortened by 2 bases and J by 3 bases, with 7 bases between the two germline ends. The CDR3 nucleotides read TGTGCCAGCAGTTACGGCCAGTACACCGGGGAGCTGTTTTTT. This codes for CASSYGQYTGELFF.

For the CDR3, the DNA is TGTGCCAGCAGTTACGACAGGGGGCATATGGCTTTCTTT. Translation gives CASSYDRGHMAFF. This chain links TRBV6-6 with TRBJ1-1; 10 bases are a match to TRBD1. Germline V lookup: CDR1 MNHNY, CDR2 SVGAGI (reference sequence). With 2 bases clipped from V and 11 bases from J, the junction kept 5 bases outside the gene matches. The CDR3 spans 13 residues.

In its sample, this clone was seen once. The V and J genes are TRBV6-5 and TRBJ2-2; 8 bases match TRBD2. The CDR3 length is 15 residues. In germline, CDR1 is MNHEY, CDR2 SVGAGI. The V segment lost 7 bases and the J segment 7 bases; nucleotides outside the gene matches: 11. Here the CDR3 reads CASTESGGNFGELFF. The DNA for the CDR3 is TGTGCCAGCACCGAGTCGGGGGGGAATTTCGGGGAGCTGTTTTTT.

On this clone itself: Other DNA sequences in this specimen translate into the identical CDR3. The chain couples TRBV5-6 to TRBJ1-6, with 10 bases aligning to TRBD1. V shed 4 bases and J 10 bases; nucleotides not matched to a gene: 5. The length of the CDR3 is 14 residues. Per germline, CDR1 SGHDT and CDR2 YYEEEE. CDR3: CASSKTGGGSPLHF. CDR3 in DNA: TGTGCCAGCAGCAAGACAGGGGGCGGATCACCCCTCCACTTT.

DNA of the CDR3: TGCAGCGTTGGAGGCACTGGGGCCAACGTCCTGACTTTC. Protein product: CSVGGTGANVLTF. The genes are TRBV29-1 and TRBJ2-6; D is unresolved. The V end lost 4 bases, the J end lost 2 bases, and 6 bases lay between the germline ends. The CDR3 runs to 13 residues. Germline V gene lookup returns CDR1 SQVTM and CDR2 ANQGSEA.

This clone appeared a single time. The chain couples TRBV3-1 (or the pseudogene TRBV3-2) to TRBJ2-3, with 8 bases matching TRBD1. The CDR3 has 15 residues. Germline values: CDR1 LGHDT, CDR2 YNNKEL (reference sequence). The V gene end was trimmed by 5 bases and the J gene end by 2 bases; junction bases not matched to a gene: 6. Here the CDR3 reads CASSRVGQDTDTQYF. The CDR3 DNA reads as TGTGCCAGCAGCAGGGTGGGACAGGACACAGATACGCAGTATTTT.

The genes are TRBV19 and TRBJ1-6, with TRBD1 matching 8 bases. Per germline, CDR1 LNHDA and CDR2 SQIVND (reference sequence). The V gene end was trimmed by 4 bases and the J gene end by 7 bases; junction bases not matched to a gene: 9. The CDR3 is 16 residues long. CDR3 loop: CASSTTGQGGNSPLHF. The CDR3 bases are TGTGCCAGTAGTACAACAGGACAGGGCGGGAATTCACCCCTCCACTTT.

V and J are TRBV9 and TRBJ1-2; D might be TRBD1 (6 bases). Germline loops: CDR1 SGDLS, CDR2 YYNGEE. This CDR3 has 14 amino acids. The germline V and J ends were trimmed by 2 bases and 2 bases, with 10 bases remaining between them. The CDR3 is CASSVQGFNYGYTF. Written as DNA, the CDR3 is TGTGCCAGCAGCGTGCAGGGGTTCAACTATGGCTACACCTTC.

V gene TRBV12-3 or TRBV12-4 combines with J gene TRBJ2-1; 10 nucleotides align to TRBD1. The CDR3 is 12 residues long. V dropped 0 bases and J dropped 15; count of bases not matched to a gene: 2. CDR3 nucleotides: TGTGCCAGCAGTTTAGCTGACAGGGGGCGGTTCTTC. Its translation: CASSLADRGRFF.

The chain couples TRBV2 to TRBJ2-1, with TRBD2 identical over 10 bases. This CDR3 is built from 17 residues. From germline, CDR1 is SNHLY and CDR2 FYNNEI. V trimming: 7 bases; J trimming: 1 base; junction bases outside the gene matches: 10. The CDR3 sequence: CASTGLAAARSYNEQFF. The CDR3, as DNA: TGTGCCAGCACTGGACTAGCGGCCGCGAGATCCTACAATGAGCAGTTCTTC.

The rearrangement links TRBV4-1 to TRBJ2-5, with 7 bases fitting TRBD2. This CDR3 has 15 amino acids. Germline V lookup: CDR1 MGHRA, CDR2 YSYEKL. The trim removed 0 bases at V and 5 bases at J, leaving 6 bases unmatched. CDR3 amino acids: CASSQDDGGWETQYF. As DNA, the CDR3 is TGCGCCAGCAGCCAAGATGACGGGGGGTGGGAGACCCAGTACTTC.

This clone was recorded only once. The chain couples TRBV5-8 to TRBJ2-1, with TRBD2 matching over 13 bases. CDR1 and CDR2 from the germline V gene are SGHTS and YDEGEE. This CDR3 region has 15 residues. After removal of 5 bases from V and 6 bases from J, the junction contained 5 bases not matched to a gene. The CDR3 reads CASSPRTSGGNEQFF. The DNA of the CDR3 is TGTGCCAGCAGTCCCCGGACTAGCGGGGGCAATGAGCAGTTCTTC.